What follows is one T cell receptor beta chain and its context. V lost 5 bases to trimming and J lost 0 bases, with 10 bases between them. The CDR3 length is 14 residues. Per the germline V gene, CDR1 is SEHNR and CDR2 is FQNEAQ (reference sequence). The data are from a study of PD-1 blockade in classical Hodgkin lymphoma. Method: immunoSEQ multiplex PCR; TCRdb's copy keeps in-frame clones and lacks some. Here the sample spans 100,000 or so clones, roughly 87% being singletons. Time point reported: cycle 4 day 1 (C4D1), after less than 7 weeks of nivolumab. Every patient relapsed after autologous stem cell transplantation, and brentuximab vedotin exposure varied.

The TCR was taken from a human donor with classical Hodgkin lymphoma. This sample comprised peripheral blood mononuclear cells (PBMCs), obtained before the fourth cycle of nivolumab. The chain links TRBV7-9 to TRBJ1-2; no clear D. Here the CDR3 reads CASSLTLPNYGYTF. For the CDR3, the DNA is TGTGCCAGCAGCCTCACGCTACCTAACTATGGCTACACCTTC. Full variable domain (remainder filled in from reference TRBV7-9 and TRBJ1-2): DTGVSQNPRHKITKRGQNVTFRCDPISEHNRLYWYRQTLGQGPEFLTYFQNEAQLEKSRLLSDRFSAERPKGSFSTLEIQRTEQGDSAMYLCASSLTLPNYGYTFGSGTRLTVV.